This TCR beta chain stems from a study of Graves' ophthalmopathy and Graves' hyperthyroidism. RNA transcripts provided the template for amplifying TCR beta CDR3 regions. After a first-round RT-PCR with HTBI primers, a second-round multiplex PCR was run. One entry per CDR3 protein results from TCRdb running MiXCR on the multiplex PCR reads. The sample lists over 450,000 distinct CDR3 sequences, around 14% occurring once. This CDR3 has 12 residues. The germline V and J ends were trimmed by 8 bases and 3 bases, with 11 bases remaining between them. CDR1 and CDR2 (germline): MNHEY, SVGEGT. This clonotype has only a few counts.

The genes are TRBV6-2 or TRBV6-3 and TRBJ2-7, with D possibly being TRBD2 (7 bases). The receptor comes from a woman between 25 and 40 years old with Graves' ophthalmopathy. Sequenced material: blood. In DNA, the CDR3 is TGTGCCAGCGCCGGGGGGCTCTACGAGCAGTACTTC. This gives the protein CASAGGLYEQYF.